A selection of T cell receptor beta chains follows, all from one sample in a study of T cells after yellow fever vaccination. Each CDR3 protein gets one entry after TCRdb re-called the 5' RACE reads with MiXCR. The sample records some 320,000 distinct CDR3 sequences, approximately 4.5% being singletons. The specimen comprised PBMCs, sampled 15 days after the yellow fever booster vaccination. All receptors come from a man younger than 30 who received the YFV17D yellow fever vaccine. CDR3s include the opening cysteine and the closing phenylalanine or tryptophan. The D gene is left open where the match is weak. Rows may omit the clone size; those that give it use once, few, many or a size class.

v_call	d_call	clone_size	j_call	cdr3_aa	cdr3_nt
TRBV12-3/TRBV12-4	-	-	TRBJ2-3	CASSLGRTADTQYF	TGTGCCAGCAGTTTGGGCAGGACGGCAGATACGCAGTATTTT
TRBV7-2	TRBD2	few	TRBJ2-3	CASSFTSGAHTQYF	TGTGCCAGCAGCTTTACTAGCGGGGCACATACGCAGTATTTT
TRBV28	TRBD1	-	TRBJ1-6	CASRIGQGRLPLHF	TGTGCCAGCAGAATAGGACAGGGGCGTTTGCCCCTCCACTTT
TRBV6-5	-	many	TRBJ1-6	CASSYSPTFNSPLHF	TGTGCCAGCAGTTACAGCCCAACATTTAATTCACCCCTCCACTTT
TRBV4-1	-	few	TRBJ1-4	CASSQEGYGEKLFF	TGCGCCAGCAGCCAAGAGGGGTACGGTGAAAAACTGTTTTTT
TRBV19	-	many	TRBJ1-1	CASSRRGAHTEAFF	TGTGCCAGTAGTAGAAGGGGAGCCCACACTGAAGCTTTCTTT
TRBV6-5	-	-	TRBJ2-1	CASRLSDYNEQFF	TGTGCCAGCAGGCTCTCAGACTACAATGAGCAGTTCTTC
TRBV6-1	-	many	TRBJ1-2	CASSSQGSYYGYTF	TGTGCCAGCAGTAGCCAGGGCAGCTACTATGGCTACACCTTC
TRBV19	TRBD2	-	TRBJ2-1	CASGGIEQFF	TGTGCCTCCGGGGGGATTGAGCAGTTCTTC
TRBV4-1	-	many	TRBJ1-1	CASSQGPGGSDTEAFF	TGCGCCAGCAGCCAAGGACCTGGGGGGAGCGACACTGAAGCTTTCTTT
TRBV11-2	-	few	TRBJ2-5	CASSLYLANPETQYF	TGTGCCAGCAGCTTATATCTCGCAAACCCCGAGACCCAGTACTTC
TRBV7-3	-	many	TRBJ2-3	CASSFPNEDTQYF	TGTGCCAGCAGCTTCCCCAACGAGGATACGCAGTATTTT
TRBV12-5	TRBD2	few	TRBJ2-7	CASGSPGGALTYEQYF	TGTGCTAGTGGTTCCCCCGGGGGGGCCCTGACCTACGAGCAGTACTTC
TRBV7-9	-	many	TRBJ2-3	CASSQSPDTQYF	TGTGCCAGCAGCCAGAGTCCAGATACGCAGTATTTT
TRBV7-9	TRBD1	many	TRBJ2-1	CASSLMGQGAEEQFF	TGTGCCAGCAGCTTAATGGGACAGGGGGCAGAGGAGCAGTTCTTC
TRBV7-8	-	many	TRBJ1-2	CASSQLIGTDDYGYTF	TGTGCCAGCAGCCAACTTATTGGGACTGACGACTATGGCTACACCTTC
TRBV7-2	TRBD1	many	TRBJ2-6	CASSGWDRASGANVLTF	TGTGCCAGCAGCGGGTGGGACAGGGCCTCTGGGGCCAACGTCCTGACTTTC
TRBV15	-	-	TRBJ1-1	CATSSLEGNTEAFF	TGTGCCACCAGCTCCCTAGAGGGGAACACTGAAGCTTTCTTT
TRBV27	-	many	TRBJ2-5	CASSLSVGRETQYF	TGTGCCAGCAGTTTAAGCGTGGGGCGGGAGACCCAGTACTTC
TRBV7-8	TRBD1	-	TRBJ2-7	CASSLETGLFGSYEQYF	TGTGCCAGCAGCTTAGAGACAGGGCTCTTTGGATCCTACGAGCAGTACTTC
TRBV25-1	-	many	TRBJ2-5	CASSDWGETQYF	TGTGCCAGCAGTGACTGGGGAGAGACCCAGTACTTC
TRBV20-1	TRBD1	-	TRBJ1-4	CSAPTATGGNEKLFF	TGCAGTGCCCCCACAGCCACAGGGGGCAATGAAAAACTGTTTTTT
TRBV10-3	TRBD2	many	TRBJ2-5	CAISPSGGAVETQYF	TGTGCCATCAGTCCTAGCGGGGGGGCCGTGGAGACCCAGTACTTC
TRBV5-1	TRBD1	many	TRBJ1-4	CASSYDGTGVNEKLFF	TGCGCCAGCAGTTATGACGGCACAGGGGTTAATGAAAAACTGTTTTTT
TRBV5-4	TRBD2	few	TRBJ2-2	CASSSTITSGAGELFF	TGTGCCAGCAGCTCGACCATTACTAGCGGGGCCGGGGAGCTGTTTTTT
TRBV12-3/TRBV12-4	-	many	TRBJ2-3	CATVGVRNTDTQYF	TGTGCCACCGTAGGGGTGAGGAACACAGATACGCAGTATTTT
TRBV5-1	-	many	TRBJ1-2	CASSLMTPGSGGYTF	TGCGCCAGCAGCCTCATGACCCCAGGGTCTGGCGGCTACACCTTC
TRBV7-2	TRBD1	few	TRBJ1-3	CASSPRPGQGATGNTIYF	TGTGCCAGCAGCCCGAGACCGGGACAGGGGGCAACTGGAAACACCATATATTTT
TRBV7-2	-	many	TRBJ2-7	CASSFSNIRLNYEQYF	TGTGCCAGCAGCTTTTCTAATATCCGGCTAAACTACGAGCAGTACTTC
TRBV5-1	-	many	TRBJ1-4	CASSSGTVNEKLFF	TGCGCCAGCAGCTCAGGGACGGTGAATGAAAAACTGTTTTTT
TRBV7-2	TRBD1	many	TRBJ2-5	CASSLRQGRETQYF	TGTGCCAGCAGCCTTCGACAGGGCAGGGAGACCCAGTACTTC
TRBV6-2/TRBV6-3	-	many	TRBJ2-3	CASSPGQWAQYF	TGTGCCAGCAGTCCCGGACAGTGGGCGCAGTATTTT
TRBV4-3	TRBD1	many	TRBJ1-1	CASSQGQGEAPGNTEAFF	TGCGCCAGCAGCCAGGGACAGGGGGAAGCGCCGGGGAACACTGAAGCTTTCTTT
TRBV15	-	-	TRBJ2-1	CATSRDYGGSVNEQFF	TGTGCCACCAGCAGAGATTACGGGGGATCGGTCAATGAGCAGTTCTTC
TRBV7-3	TRBD1	many	TRBJ2-3	CASSLSGGSTDTQYF	TGTGCCAGCAGCTTATCAGGGGGTAGCACAGATACGCAGTATTTT
TRBV27	TRBD1	-	TRBJ2-5	CASSNGDRTGVGETQYF	TGTGCCAGCAGCAATGGGGATCGGACAGGGGTGGGAGAGACCCAGTACTTC
TRBV6-2/TRBV6-3	TRBD1	few	TRBJ1-2	CASSYSHRGYGYTF	TGTGCCAGCAGTTACTCGCACAGGGGCTATGGCTACACCTTC
TRBV7-6	TRBD1	many	TRBJ1-1	CASSAIRDRGTEAFF	TGTGCCAGCAGCGCGATCCGGGACAGGGGGACTGAAGCTTTCTTT
TRBV24-1	TRBD1	-	TRBJ2-1	CATSDARIRGREEQFF	TGTGCCACCAGTGACGCACGAATCAGGGGGCGCGAAGAGCAGTTCTTC
TRBV29-1	TRBD1	-	TRBJ2-2	CSVGSGQSNTGELFF	TGCAGCGTTGGCTCGGGACAGTCGAACACCGGGGAGCTGTTTTTT
TRBV6-2/TRBV6-3	-	many	TRBJ2-3	CASSYVSLTDTQYF	TGTGCCAGCAGTTACGTCAGTCTGACAGATACGCAGTATTTT
TRBV7-8	TRBD1	many	TRBJ1-2	CASSLGRDRAGYGYTF	TGTGCCAGCAGTCTCGGTCGGGACAGGGCTGGCTATGGCTACACCTTC
TRBV6-5	-	many	TRBJ1-6	CASSYSGRDTYNSPLHF	TGTGCCAGCAGTTACTCGGGCCGAGATACCTATAATTCACCCCTCCACTTT
TRBV5-1	-	few	TRBJ1-2	CASSLAGTPANYGYTF	TGCGCCAGCAGCTTGGCTGGCACTCCCGCTAACTATGGCTACACCTTC
TRBV7-9	TRBD1	-	TRBJ1-6	CASSPRQGGRASPLHF	TGTGCCAGCAGCCCACGACAGGGTGGAAGGGCTTCACCCCTCCACTTT
TRBV5-6	TRBD1	many	TRBJ2-1	CASSLGPGQGHNEQFF	TGTGCCAGCAGCTTGGGGCCGGGACAGGGACACAATGAGCAGTTCTTC